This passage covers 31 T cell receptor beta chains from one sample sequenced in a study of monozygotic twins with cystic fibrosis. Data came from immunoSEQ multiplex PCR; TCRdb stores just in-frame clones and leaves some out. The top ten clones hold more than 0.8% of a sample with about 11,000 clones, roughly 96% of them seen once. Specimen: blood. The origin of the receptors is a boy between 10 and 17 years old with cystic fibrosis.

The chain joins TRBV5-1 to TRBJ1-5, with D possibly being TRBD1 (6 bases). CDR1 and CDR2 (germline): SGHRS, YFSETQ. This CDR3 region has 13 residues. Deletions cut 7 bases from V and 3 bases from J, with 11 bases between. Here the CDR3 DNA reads TGCGCCAGCCGGGGGGGCTTCAATCAGCCCCAGCATTTT. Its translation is CASRGGFNQPQHF. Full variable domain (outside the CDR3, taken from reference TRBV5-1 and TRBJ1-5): KAGVTQTPRYLIKTRGQQVTLSCSPISGHRSVSWYQQTPGQGLQFLFEYFSETQRNKGNFPGRFSGRQFSNSRSEMNVSTLELGDSALYLCASRGGFNQPQHFGDGTRLSIL.

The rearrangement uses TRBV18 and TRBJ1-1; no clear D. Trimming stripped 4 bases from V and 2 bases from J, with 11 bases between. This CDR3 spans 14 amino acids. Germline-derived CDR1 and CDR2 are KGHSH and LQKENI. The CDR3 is CASSLVVRNTEAFF. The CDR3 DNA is TGTGCCAGCTCACTCGTGGTCCGTAACACTGAAGCTTTCTTT.

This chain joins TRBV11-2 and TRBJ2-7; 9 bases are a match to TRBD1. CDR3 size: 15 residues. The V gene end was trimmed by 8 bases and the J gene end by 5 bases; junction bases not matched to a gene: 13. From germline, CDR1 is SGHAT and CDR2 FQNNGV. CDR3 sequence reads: CASRTFRDRDHEQYF. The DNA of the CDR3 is TGTGCCAGCCGCACCTTCCGGGACAGGGACCACGAGCAGTACTTC.

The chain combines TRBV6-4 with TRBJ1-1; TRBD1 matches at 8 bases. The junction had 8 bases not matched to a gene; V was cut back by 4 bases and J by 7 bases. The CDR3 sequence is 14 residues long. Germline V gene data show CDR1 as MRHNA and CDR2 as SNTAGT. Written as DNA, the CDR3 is TGTGCCAGCAGTGCCGGGACAGGAGAGGGTGAAGCTTTCTTT. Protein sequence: CASSAGTGEGEAFF.

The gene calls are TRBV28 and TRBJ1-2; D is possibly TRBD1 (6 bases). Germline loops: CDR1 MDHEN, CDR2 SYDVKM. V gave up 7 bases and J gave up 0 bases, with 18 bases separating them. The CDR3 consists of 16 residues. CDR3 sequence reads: CASKIQAGGSNYGYTF. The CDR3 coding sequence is TGTGCCAGCAAGATTCAGGCCGGGGGCTCTAACTATGGCTACACCTTC.

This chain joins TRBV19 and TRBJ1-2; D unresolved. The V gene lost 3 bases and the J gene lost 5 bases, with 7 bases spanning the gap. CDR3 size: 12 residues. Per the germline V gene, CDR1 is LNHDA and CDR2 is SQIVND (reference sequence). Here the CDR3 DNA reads TGTGCCAGTAGTATGGGCATTTATGGCTACACCTTC. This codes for CASSMGIYGYTF.

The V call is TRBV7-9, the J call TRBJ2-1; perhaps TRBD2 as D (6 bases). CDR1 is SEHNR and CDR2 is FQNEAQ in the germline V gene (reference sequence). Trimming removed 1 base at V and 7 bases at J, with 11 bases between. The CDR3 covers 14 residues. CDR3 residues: CASSLGLGVNEQFF. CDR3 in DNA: TGTGCCAGCAGCTTAGGACTAGGAGTTAATGAGCAGTTCTTC.

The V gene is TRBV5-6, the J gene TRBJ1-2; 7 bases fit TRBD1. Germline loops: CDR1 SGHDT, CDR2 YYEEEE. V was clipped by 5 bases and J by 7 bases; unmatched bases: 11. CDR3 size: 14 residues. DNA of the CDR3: TGTGCCAGCAGACGAGTAACAGGGACAGTTGGCTACACCTTC. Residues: CASRRVTGTVGYTF.

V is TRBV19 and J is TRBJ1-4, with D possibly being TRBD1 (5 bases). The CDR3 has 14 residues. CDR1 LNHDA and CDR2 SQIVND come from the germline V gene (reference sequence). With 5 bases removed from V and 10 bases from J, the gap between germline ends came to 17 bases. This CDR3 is CASSPDGAWGKLFF. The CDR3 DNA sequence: TGTGCCAGTAGTCCTGACGGGGCTTGGGGAAAACTGTTTTTT.

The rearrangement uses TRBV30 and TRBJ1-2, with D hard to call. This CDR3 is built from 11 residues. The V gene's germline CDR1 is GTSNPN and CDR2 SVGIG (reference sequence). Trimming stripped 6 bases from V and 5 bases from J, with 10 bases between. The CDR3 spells CACTGMYGYTF. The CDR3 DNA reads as TGTGCCTGTACCGGGATGTATGGCTACACCTTC.

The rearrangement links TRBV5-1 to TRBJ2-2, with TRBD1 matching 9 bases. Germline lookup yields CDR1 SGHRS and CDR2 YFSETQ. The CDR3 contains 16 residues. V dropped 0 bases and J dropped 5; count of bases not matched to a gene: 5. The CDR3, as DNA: TGCGCCAGCAGCTTGGCCCCGGGGACAGGGACCGGGGAGCTGTTTTTT. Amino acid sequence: CASSLAPGTGTGELFF.

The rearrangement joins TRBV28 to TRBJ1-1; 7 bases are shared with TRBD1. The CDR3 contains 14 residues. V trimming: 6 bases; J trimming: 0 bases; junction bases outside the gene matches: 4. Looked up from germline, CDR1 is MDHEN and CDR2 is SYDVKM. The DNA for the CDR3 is TGTGCCAGCAGATCGGGACAGCTGAACACTGAAGCTTTCTTT. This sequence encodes CASRSGQLNTEAFF. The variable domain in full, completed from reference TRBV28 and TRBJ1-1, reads DVKVTQSSRYLVKRTGEKVFLECVQDMDHENMFWYRQDPGLGLRLIYFSYDVKMKEKGDIPEGYSVSREKKERFSLILESASTNQTSMYLCASRSGQLNTEAFFGQGTRLTVV.

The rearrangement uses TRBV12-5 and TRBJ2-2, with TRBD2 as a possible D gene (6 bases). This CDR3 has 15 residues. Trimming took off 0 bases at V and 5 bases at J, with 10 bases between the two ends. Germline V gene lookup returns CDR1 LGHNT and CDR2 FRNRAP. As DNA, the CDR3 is TGTGCTAGTGGTTTGGTAGTGGGAGGTACCGGGGAGCTGTTTTTT. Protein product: CASGLVVGGTGELFF.

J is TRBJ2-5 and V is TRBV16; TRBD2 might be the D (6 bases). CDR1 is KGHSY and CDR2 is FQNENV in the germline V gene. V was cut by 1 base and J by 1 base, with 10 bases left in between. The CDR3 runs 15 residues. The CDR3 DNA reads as TGTGCCAGCAGCCAATTTGGACTAAGCCAAGAGACCCAGTACTTC. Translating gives CASSQFGLSQETQYF.

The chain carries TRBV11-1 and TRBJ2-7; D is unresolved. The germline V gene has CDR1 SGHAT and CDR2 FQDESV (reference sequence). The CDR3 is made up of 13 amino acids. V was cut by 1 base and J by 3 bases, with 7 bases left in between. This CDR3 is CASSLDAYYEQYF. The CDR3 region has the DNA TGTGCCAGCAGCTTAGATGCGTACTACGAGCAGTACTTC.

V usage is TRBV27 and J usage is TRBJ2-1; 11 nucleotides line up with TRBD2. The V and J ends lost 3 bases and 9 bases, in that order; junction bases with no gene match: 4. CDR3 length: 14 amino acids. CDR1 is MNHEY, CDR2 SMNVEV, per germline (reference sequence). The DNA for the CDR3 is TGTGCCAGCAGTTTTGGTAGCGGGAGGGGTGAGCAGTTCTTC. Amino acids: CASSFGSGRGEQFF.

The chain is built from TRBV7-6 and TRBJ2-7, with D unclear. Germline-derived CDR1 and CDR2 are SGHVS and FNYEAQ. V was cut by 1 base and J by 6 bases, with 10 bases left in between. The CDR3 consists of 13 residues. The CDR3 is CASSLETRSEQYF. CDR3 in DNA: TGTGCCAGCAGCTTAGAAACACGGTCCGAGCAGTACTTC.

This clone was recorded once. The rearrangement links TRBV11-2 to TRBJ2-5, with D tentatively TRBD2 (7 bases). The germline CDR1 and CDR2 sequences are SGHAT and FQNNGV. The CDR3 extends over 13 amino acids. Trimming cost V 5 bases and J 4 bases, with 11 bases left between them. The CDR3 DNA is TGTGCCAGCAGCAGGGGGGGTGGAGAGACCCAGTACTTC. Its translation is CASSRGGGETQYF.

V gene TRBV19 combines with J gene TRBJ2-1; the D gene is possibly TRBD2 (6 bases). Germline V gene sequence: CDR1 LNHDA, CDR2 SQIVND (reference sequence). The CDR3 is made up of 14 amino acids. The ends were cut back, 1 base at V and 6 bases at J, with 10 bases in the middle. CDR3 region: CASSIATSSNEQFF. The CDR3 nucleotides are TGTGCCAGTAGTATAGCCACTAGCTCCAATGAGCAGTTCTTC.

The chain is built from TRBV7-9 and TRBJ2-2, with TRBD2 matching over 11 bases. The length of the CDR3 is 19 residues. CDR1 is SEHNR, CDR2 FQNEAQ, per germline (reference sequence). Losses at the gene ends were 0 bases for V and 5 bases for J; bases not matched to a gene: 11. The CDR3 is CASSLALHTSGSGTGELFF. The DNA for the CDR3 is TGTGCCAGCAGCTTAGCTCTCCATACTAGCGGGAGTGGGACCGGGGAGCTGTTTTTT.

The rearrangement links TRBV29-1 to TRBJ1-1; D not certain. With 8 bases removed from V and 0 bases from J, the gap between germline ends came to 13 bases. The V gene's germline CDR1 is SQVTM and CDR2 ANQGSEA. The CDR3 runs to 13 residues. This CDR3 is CSTKERLNTEAFF. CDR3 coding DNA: TGCAGCACGAAGGAACGGTTGAACACTGAAGCTTTCTTT.

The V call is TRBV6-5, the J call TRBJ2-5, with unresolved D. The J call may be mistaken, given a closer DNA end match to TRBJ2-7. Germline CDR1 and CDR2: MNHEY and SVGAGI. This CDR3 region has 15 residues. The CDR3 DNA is TGTGCCAGCAGTCGCACAACAAGCTTGGGGTACGAGCAGTACTTC. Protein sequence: CASSRTTSLGYEQYF.

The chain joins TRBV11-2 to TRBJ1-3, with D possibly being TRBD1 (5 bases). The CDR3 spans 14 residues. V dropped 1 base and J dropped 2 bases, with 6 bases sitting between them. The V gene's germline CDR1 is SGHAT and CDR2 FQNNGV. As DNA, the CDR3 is TGTGCCAGCAGCTTAGGGGGCCCTGGAAACACCATATATTTT. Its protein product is CASSLGGPGNTIYF.

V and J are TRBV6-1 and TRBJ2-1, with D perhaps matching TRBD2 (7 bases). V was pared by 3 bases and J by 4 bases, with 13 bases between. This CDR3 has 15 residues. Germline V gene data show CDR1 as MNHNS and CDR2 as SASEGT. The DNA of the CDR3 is TGTGCCAGCAGTGACAGGGGAGGGTCTTACAATGAGCAGTTCTTC. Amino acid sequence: CASSDRGGSYNEQFF.

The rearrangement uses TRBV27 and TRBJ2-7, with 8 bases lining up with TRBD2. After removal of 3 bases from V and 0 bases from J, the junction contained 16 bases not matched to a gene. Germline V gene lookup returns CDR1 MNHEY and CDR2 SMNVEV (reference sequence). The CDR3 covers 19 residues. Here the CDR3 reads CASSFLPREEFLPSYEQYF. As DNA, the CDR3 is TGTGCCAGCAGTTTCCTTCCGCGGGAGGAATTTCTACCCTCCTACGAGCAGTACTTC.

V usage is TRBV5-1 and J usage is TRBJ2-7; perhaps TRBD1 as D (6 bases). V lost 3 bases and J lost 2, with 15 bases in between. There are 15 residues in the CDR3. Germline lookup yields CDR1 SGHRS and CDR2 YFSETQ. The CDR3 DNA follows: TGCGCCAGCAGCTCTCCGGAACGGGACACCTACGAGCAGTACTTC. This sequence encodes CASSSPERDTYEQYF.

The CDR3 loop reads CASSAPPYLEGQFF. The CDR3 DNA sequence: TGTGCCAGCAGCGCACCGCCCTACCTAGAGGGGCAGTTCTTC. The V gene is TRBV7-9, the J gene TRBJ2-1; the D gene is possibly TRBD2 (5 bases). CDR1 and CDR2 from the germline V gene are SEHNR and FQNEAQ (reference sequence). The CDR3 is made up of 14 amino acids. Trimming pared 5 bases from V and 12 bases from J, leaving 20 bases between.

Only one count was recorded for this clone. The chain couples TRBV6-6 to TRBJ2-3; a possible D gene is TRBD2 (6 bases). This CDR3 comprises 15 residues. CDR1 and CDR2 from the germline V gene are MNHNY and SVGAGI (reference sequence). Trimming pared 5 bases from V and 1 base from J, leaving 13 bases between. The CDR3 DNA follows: TGTGCCAGCAGTAATTCCGGGACTGGCACAGATACGCAGTATTTT. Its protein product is CASSNSGTGTDTQYF.

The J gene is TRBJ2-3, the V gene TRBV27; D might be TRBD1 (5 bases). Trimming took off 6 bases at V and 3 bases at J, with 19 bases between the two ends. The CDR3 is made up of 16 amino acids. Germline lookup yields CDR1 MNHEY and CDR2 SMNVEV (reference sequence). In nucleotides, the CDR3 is TGTGCCAGCAGCCTAAGGGGCCTCGCATTTACAGATACGCAGTATTTT. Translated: CASSLRGLAFTDTQYF.

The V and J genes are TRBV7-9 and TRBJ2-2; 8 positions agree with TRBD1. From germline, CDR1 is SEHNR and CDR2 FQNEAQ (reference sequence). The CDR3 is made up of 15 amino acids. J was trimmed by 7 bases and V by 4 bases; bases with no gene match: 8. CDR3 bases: TGTGCCAGCAGCTCCGGGACAGGCCCTAGCGGGGAGCTGTTTTTT. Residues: CASSSGTGPSGELFF.

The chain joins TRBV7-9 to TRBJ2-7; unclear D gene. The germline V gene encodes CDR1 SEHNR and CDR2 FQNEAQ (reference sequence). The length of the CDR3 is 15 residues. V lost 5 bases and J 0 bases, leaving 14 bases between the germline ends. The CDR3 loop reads CASSDLDFSSYEQYF. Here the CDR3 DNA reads TGTGCCAGCAGCGATCTCGACTTCAGCTCCTACGAGCAGTACTTC.